One and the same sample provided the 3 T cell receptor beta chains below, sequenced in a study of T-cell reconstitution after alpha-beta-depleted transplantation in children. Researchers prepared the TCRbeta library using unique molecular identifiers, the study reports. TCRdb called the PCR reads again in MiXCR, with one record for every CDR3 protein. The sample lists about 980,000 distinct CDR3 sequences; about 29% were seen once. This material consisted of PBMCs, mostly from graft donor cells, taken 360 days after TCRalphabeta/CD19-depleted stem cell transplant. The receptors stem from a boy in the first two years of life who had a stem cell transplant for SCID, so the T cells may come from the graft donor.

The chain joins TRBV11-2 to TRBJ1-5; no clear D. Germline lookup yields CDR1 SGHAT and CDR2 FQNNGV. The CDR3 has 17 amino acids. The ends were cut back, 1 base at V and 0 bases at J, with 13 bases in the middle. CDR3 sequence: CASSLVWADPSNQPQHF. CDR3 DNA sequence: TGTGCCAGCAGCTTAGTATGGGCAGATCCTAGCAATCAGCCCCAGCATTTT.

V is TRBV4-1 and J is TRBJ2-1; the match to TRBD1 covers 8 bases. Unmatched junction bases numbered 2, after V lost 1 base and J lost 0 bases. In germline, CDR1 is MGHRA, CDR2 YSYEKL. The CDR3 consists of 16 residues. Here the CDR3 DNA reads TGCGCCAGCAGCCAAGGTGGACAGGGCTCCTACAATGAGCAGTTCTTC. Protein product: CASSQGGQGSYNEQFF.

This clonotype was found a few times. The CDR3 is CASWPRLAKNIQYF. CDR3 in DNA: TGTGCCAGTTGGCCTAGATTAGCCAAAAACATTCAGTACTTC. The chain is built from TRBV28 and TRBJ2-4; D gene uncertain. The CDR3 has 14 amino acids. Germline assignment: CDR1 MDHEN and CDR2 SYDVKM. V was pared by 9 bases and J by 0 bases, with 12 bases between. The full variable domain, completed using reference TRBV28 and TRBJ2-4, is DVKVTQSSRYLVKRTGEKVFLECVQDMDHENMFWYRQDPGLGLRLIYFSYDVKMKEKGDIPEGYSVSREKKERFSLILESASTNQTSMYLCASWPRLAKNIQYFGAGTRLSVL.